Reported below is one TCR beta chain. These data belong to a study of blood T cell repertoires in COVID-19. Only in-frame clones appear in the TCRdb table, and some are missing; sequencing was by immunoSEQ multiplex PCR. The sample holds some 260,000 clones, roughly 88% seen once. The CDR3 covers 14 residues. Germline V gene lookup returns CDR1 MNHNY and CDR2 SVGAGI (reference sequence). V shed 0 bases and J shed 7 bases, with 7 bases lying between them. This sequence joins TRBV6-6 and TRBJ1-6; the D gene is possibly TRBD1 (6 bases). This clonotype was sampled from a woman aged 30 to 39 with acute or convalescent COVID-19. The sequencing input was peripheral blood. For the CDR3, the DNA is TGTGCCAGCAGTTACTCGGGACAAAATTCACCCCTCCACTTT. Amino acid sequence: CASSYSGQNSPLHF.